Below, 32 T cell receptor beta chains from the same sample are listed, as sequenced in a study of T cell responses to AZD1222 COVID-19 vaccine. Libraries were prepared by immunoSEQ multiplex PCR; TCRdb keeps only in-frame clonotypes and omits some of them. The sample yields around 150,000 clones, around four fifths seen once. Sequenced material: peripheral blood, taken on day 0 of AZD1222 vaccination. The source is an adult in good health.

CDR3 residues: CAWSASGNSPLHF. The CDR3 coding sequence is TGTGCCTGGAGTGCATCAGGGAATTCACCCCTCCACTTT. V gene TRBV30 combines with J gene TRBJ1-6; D may be TRBD1 (5 bases). This CDR3 has 13 amino acids. The V end lost 1 base, the J end lost 7 bases, and 8 bases lay between the germline ends. Germline CDR1 is GTSNPN and CDR2 is SVGIG (reference sequence).

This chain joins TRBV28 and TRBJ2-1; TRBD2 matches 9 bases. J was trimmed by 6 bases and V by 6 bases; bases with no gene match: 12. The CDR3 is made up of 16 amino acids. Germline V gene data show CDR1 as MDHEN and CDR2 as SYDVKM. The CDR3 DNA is TGTGCCAGCAGCCCCGGGGGAAGCGGGGGGTTCAATGAGCAGTTCTTC. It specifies CASSPGGSGGFNEQFF.

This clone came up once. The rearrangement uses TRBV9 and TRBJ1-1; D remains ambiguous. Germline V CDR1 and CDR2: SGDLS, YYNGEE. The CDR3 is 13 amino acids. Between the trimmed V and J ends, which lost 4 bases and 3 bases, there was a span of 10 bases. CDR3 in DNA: TGTGCCAGCAGCCGGAGGGAGGACACTGAAGCTTTCTTT. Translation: CASSRREDTEAFF.

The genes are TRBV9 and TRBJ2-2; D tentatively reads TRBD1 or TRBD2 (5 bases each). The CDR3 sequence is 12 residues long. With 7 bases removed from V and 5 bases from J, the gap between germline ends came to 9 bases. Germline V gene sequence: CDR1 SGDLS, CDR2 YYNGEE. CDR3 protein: CASGGWTGELFF. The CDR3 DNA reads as TGTGCCAGCGGGGGTTGGACCGGGGAGCTGTTTTTT.

The CDR3 region is CASTTSPYGYTF. The DNA of the CDR3 is TGTGCCAGCACGACAAGCCCCTATGGCTACACCTTC. The gene calls are TRBV28 and TRBJ1-2; D not resolved. The CDR3 totals 12 residues. V dropped 7 bases and J dropped 4 bases, with 10 bases sitting between them. The germline V gene has CDR1 MDHEN and CDR2 SYDVKM.

Here the CDR3 reads CASSRTGFDSYNSPLHF. CDR3 in DNA: TGTGCCAGCAGCCGGACAGGGTTTGACTCCTATAATTCACCCCTCCACTTT. V and J are TRBV3-1 (or the pseudogene TRBV3-2) and TRBJ1-6, with 8 positions matching TRBD1. The CDR3 covers 17 residues. CDR1 is LGHDT, CDR2 YNNKEL, per germline (reference sequence). V trimming: 4 bases; J trimming: 0 bases; junction bases outside the gene matches: 5.

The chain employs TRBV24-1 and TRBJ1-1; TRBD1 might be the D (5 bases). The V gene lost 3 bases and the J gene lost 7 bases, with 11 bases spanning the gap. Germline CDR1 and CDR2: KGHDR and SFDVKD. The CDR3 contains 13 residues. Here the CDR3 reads CATSDAGTDEAFF. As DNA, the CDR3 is TGTGCCACCAGTGATGCCGGGACGGATGAAGCTTTCTTT.

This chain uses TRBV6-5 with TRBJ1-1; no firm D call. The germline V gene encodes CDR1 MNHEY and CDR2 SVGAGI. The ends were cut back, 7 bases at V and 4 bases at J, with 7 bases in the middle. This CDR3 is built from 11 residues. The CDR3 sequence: CASIIATEAFF. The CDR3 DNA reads TGTGCCAGCATTATAGCCACTGAAGCTTTCTTT.

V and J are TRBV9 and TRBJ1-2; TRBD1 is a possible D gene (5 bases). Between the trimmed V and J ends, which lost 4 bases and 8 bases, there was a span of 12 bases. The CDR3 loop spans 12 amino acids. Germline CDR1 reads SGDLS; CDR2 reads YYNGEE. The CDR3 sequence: CASSPGGRGYTF. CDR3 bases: TGTGCCAGCAGCCCGGGGGGACGCGGCTACACCTTC.

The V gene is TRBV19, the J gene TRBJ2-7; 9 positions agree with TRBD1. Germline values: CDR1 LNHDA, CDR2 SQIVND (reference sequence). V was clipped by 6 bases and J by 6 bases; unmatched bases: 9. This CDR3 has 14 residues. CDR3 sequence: CASSLQGARGEQYF. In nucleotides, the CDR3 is TGTGCCAGTAGCCTACAGGGGGCGAGGGGCGAGCAGTACTTC.

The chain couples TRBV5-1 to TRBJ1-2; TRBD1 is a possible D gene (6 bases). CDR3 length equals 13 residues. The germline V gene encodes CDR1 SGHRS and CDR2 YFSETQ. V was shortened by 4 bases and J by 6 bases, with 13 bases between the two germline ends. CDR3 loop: CASSLSYRDGYTF. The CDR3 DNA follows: TGCGCCAGCAGCCTCTCATACAGGGATGGCTACACCTTC.

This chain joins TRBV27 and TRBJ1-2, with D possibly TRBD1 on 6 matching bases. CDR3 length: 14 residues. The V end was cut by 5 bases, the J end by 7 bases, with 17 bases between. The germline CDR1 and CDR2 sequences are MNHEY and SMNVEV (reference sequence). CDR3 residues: CASSGNGGAGGYTF. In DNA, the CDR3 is TGTGCCAGCAGTGGGAATGGGGGGGCAGGTGGCTACACCTTC.

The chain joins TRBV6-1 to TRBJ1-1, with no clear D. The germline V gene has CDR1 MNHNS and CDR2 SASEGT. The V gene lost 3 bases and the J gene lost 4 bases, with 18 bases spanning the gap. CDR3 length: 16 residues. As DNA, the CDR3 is TGTGCCAGCAGTGAGTTCGGCGTAATACGGACCACTGAAGCTTTCTTT. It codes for CASSEFGVIRTTEAFF.

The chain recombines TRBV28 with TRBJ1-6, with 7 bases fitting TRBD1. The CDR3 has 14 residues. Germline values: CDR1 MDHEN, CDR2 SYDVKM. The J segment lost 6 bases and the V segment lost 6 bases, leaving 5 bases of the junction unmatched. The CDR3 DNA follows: TGTGCCAGCAGGTCAACAGGGGTTAATTCACCCCTCCACTTT. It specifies CASRSTGVNSPLHF.

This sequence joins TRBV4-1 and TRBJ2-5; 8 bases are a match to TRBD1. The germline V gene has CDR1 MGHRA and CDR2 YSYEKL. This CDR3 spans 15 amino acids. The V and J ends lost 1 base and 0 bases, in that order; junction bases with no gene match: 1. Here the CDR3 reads CASSQGQGYQETQYF. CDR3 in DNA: TGCGCCAGCAGCCAAGGACAGGGGTACCAAGAGACCCAGTACTTC.

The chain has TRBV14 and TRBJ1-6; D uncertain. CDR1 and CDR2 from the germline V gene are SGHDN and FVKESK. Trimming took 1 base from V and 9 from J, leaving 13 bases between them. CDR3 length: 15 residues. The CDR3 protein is CASSQATRDGSPLHF. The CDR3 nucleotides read TGTGCCAGCAGCCAAGCAACAAGGGATGGTTCACCCCTCCACTTT.

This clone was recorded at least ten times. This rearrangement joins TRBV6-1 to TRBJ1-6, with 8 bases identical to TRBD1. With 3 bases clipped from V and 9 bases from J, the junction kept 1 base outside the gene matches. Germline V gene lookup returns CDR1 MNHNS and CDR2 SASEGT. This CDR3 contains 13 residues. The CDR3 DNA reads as TGTGCCAGCAGTGATCAGGGGGCTTCACCCCTCCACTTT. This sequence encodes CASSDQGASPLHF.

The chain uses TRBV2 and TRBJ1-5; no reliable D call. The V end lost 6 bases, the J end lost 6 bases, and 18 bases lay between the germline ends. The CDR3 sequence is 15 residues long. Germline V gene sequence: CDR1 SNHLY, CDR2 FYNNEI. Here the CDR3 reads CASSPRGNRVQPQHF. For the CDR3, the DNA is TGTGCCAGCAGCCCTCGTGGGAATCGGGTTCAGCCCCAGCATTTT.

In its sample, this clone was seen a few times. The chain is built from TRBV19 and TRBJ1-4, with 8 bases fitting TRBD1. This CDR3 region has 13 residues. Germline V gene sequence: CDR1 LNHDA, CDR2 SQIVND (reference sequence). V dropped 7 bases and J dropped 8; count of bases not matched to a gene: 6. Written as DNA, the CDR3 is TGTGCCAGTAATGGACAGGGCCTGGAAAAACTGTTTTTT. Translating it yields CASNGQGLEKLFF.

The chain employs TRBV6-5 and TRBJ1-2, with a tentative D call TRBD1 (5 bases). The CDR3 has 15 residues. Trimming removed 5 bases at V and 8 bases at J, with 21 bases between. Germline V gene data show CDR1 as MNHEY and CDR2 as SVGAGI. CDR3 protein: CASSPLPGVVNGYTF. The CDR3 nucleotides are TGTGCCAGCAGTCCACTCCCGGGGGTAGTGAACGGCTACACCTTC.

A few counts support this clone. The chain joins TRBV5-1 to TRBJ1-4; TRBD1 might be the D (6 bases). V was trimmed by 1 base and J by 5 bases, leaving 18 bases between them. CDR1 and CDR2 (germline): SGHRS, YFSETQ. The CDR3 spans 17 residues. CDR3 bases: TGCGCCAGCAGCTTGAGGGACTCGGACAGACTAAATGAAAAACTGTTTTTT. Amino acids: CASSLRDSDRLNEKLFF.

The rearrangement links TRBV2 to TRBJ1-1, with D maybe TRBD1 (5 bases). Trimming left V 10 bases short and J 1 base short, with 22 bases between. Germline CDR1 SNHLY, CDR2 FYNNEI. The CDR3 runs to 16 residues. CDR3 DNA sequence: TGTGCCACCCAGCGGGACGGCCAGTTGGGGAACACTGAAGCTTTCTTT. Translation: CATQRDGQLGNTEAFF.

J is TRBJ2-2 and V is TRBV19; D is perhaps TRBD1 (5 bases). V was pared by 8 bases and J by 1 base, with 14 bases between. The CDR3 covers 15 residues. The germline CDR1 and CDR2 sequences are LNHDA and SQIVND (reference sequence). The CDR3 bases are TGTGCCAGTCGAAAGCTCACAGGGAACACCGGGGAGCTGTTTTTT. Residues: CASRKLTGNTGELFF.

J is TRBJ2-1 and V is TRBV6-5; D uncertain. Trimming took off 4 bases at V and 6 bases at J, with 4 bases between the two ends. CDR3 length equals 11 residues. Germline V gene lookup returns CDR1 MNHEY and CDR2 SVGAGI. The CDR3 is CASSSSNEQFF. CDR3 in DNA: TGTGCCAGCAGTTCTTCCAATGAGCAGTTCTTC.

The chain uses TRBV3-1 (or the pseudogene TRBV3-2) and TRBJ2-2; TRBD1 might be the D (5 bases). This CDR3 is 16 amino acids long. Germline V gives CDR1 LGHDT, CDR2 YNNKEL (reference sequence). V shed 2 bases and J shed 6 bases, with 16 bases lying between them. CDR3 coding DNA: TGTGCCAGCAGCCAAATGTCAGGGATGAGCCCCGGGGAGCTGTTTTTT. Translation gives CASSQMSGMSPGELFF.

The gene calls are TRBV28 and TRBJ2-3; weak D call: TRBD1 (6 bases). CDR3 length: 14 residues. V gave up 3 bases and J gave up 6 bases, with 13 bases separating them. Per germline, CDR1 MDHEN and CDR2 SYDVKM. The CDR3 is CASSLIGGEDTQYF. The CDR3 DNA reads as TGTGCCAGCAGTTTGATAGGGGGAGAGGATACGCAGTATTTT.

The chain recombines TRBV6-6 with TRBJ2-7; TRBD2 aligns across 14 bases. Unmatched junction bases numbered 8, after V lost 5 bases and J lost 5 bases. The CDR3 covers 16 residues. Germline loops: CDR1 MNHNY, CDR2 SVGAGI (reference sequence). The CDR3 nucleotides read TGTGCCAGCAGTGCGACTAGCGGGGGGGATCGGCACGAGCAGTACTTC. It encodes CASSATSGGDRHEQYF.

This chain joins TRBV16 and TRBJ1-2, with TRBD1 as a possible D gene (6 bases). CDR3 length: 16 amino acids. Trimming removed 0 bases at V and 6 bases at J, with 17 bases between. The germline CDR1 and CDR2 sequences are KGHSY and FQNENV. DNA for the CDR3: TGTGCCAGCAGCCAATCCTGGGCAGGGGTTCAGGATGGCTACACCTTC. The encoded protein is CASSQSWAGVQDGYTF.

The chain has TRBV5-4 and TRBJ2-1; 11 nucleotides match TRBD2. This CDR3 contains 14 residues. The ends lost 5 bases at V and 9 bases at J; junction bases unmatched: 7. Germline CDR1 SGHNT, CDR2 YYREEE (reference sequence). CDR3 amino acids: CASRVFGLAGEQFF. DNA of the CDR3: TGTGCCAGCAGGGTTTTTGGACTAGCGGGTGAGCAGTTCTTC.

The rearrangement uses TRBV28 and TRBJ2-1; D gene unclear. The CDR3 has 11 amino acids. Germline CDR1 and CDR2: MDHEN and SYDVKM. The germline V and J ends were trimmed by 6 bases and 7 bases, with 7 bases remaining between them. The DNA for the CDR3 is TGTGCCAGCAGCCCTAGGAATGAGCAGTTCTTC. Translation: CASSPRNEQFF. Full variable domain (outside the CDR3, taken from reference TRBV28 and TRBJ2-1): DVKVTQSSRYLVKRTGEKVFLECVQDMDHENMFWYRQDPGLGLRLIYFSYDVKMKEKGDIPEGYSVSREKKERFSLILESASTNQTSMYLCASSPRNEQFFGPGTRLTVL.

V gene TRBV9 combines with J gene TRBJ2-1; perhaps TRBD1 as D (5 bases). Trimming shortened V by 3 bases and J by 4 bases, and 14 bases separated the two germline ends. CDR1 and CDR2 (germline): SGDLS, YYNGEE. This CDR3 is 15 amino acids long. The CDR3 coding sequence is TGTGCCAGCAGCGCTGACAGACCGTTTTACAATGAGCAGTTCTTC. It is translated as CASSADRPFYNEQFF.

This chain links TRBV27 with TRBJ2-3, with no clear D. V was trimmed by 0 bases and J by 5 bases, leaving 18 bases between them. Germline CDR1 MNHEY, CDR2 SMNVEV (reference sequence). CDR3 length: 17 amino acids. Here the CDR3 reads CASSLSSPGSPLDTQYF. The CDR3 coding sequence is TGTGCCAGCAGTTTATCTTCCCCGGGCTCACCCCTAGATACGCAGTATTTT.